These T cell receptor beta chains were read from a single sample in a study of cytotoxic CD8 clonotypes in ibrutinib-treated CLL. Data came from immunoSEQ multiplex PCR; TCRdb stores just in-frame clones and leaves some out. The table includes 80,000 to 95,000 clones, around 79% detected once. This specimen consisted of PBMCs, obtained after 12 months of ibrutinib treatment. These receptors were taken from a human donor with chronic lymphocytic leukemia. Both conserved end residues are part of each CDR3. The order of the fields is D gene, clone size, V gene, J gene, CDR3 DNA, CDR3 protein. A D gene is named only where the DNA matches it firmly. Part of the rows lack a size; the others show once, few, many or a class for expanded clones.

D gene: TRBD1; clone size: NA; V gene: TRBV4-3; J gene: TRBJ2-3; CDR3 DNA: TGCGCCAGCAGCCTGGACAGGCGACCTTCAGATACGCAGTATTTT; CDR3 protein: CASSLDRRPSDTQYF
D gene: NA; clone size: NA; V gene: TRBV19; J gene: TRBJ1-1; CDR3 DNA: TGTGCCAGTAGTCCCATCCGGTTGAACACTGAAGCTTTCTTT; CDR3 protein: CASSPIRLNTEAFF
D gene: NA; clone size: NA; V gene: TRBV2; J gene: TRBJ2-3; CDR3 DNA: TGTGCCAGCAGTGAAGGGGGGGCGAGGCAGTATTTT; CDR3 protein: CASSEGGARQYF
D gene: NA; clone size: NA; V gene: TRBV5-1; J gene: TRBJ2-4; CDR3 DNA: TGCGCCAGCAGCCCCCGTGGGGGTGGCGGCATTCAGTACTTC; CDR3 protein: CASSPRGGGGIQYF
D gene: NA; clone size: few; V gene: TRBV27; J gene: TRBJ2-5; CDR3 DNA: TGTGCCAGCAGCCCCCCGGCCCGGGAGACCCAGTACTTC; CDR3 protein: CASSPPARETQYF
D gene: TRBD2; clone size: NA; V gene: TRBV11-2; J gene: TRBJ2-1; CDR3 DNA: TGTGCCAGCAGCCCTCGGCGGGAGGCCCATGTTGCGTTCTTC; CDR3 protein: CASSPRREAHVAFF
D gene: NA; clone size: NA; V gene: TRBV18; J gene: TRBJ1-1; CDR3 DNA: TGTGCCAGCTCACCCCTCACTGAAGCTTTCTTT; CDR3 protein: CASSPLTEAFF
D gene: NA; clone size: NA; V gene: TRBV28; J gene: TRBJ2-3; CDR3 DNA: TGTGCCAGCAGTTTGGCCTCGGATACGCAGTATTTT; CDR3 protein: CASSLASDTQYF
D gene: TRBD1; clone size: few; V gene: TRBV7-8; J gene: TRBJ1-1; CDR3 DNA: TGTGCCAGCAGCCATCGGACAGGGGTTGAAGCTTTCTTT; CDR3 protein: CASSHRTGVEAFF
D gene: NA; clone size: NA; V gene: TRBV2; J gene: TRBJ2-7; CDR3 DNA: TGTGCCAGCACCGCCCGGTACACTTCCTACGAGCAGTACTTC; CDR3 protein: CASTARYTSYEQYF
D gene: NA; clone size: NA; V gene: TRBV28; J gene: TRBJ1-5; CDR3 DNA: TGTGCCAGCAGTGCCTTCCTTCAACCCCAGCATTTT; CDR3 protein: CASSAFLQPQHF
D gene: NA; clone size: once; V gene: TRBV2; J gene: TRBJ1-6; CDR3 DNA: TGTGCCAGCAGTCCCGACTTCGCCGCCAATTCACCCCTCCACTTT; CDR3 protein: CASSPDFAANSPLHF
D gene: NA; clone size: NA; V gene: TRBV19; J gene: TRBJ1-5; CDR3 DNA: TGTGCCAGTAGTGACCGAGAGTTGCCCCAGCATTTT; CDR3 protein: CASSDRELPQHF
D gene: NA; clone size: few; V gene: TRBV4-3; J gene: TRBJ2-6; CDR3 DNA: TGCGCCAGCAGCCCACGCCCTGGGGGGGCCAACGTCCTGACTTTC; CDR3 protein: CASSPRPGGANVLTF
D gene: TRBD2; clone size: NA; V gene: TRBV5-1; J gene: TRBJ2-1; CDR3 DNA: TGCGCCAGCAGCGCGGGACTAGTGTTGAATGAGCAGTTCTTC; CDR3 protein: CASSAGLVLNEQFF
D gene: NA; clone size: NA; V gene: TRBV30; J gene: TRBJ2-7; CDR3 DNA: TGTGCCTGGAACGGAGGGGGAGACAAGTCAATATTC; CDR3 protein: CAWNGGGDKSIF
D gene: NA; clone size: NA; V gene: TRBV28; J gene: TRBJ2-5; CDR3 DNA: TGTGCCAGCAGTTTACAGACAGGATACCAAGAGACCCAGTACTTC; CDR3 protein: CASSLQTGYQETQYF
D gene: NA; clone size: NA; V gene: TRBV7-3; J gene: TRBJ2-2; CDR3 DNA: TGTGCCAGCAGCCACCAGGCCGGGGAGCTGTTTTTT; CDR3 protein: CASSHQAGELFF
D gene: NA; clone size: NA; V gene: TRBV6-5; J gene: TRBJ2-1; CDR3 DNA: TGTGCCAGCAGTTACTGGCCCCCTGACAATGAGCAGTTCTTC; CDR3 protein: CASSYWPPDNEQFF
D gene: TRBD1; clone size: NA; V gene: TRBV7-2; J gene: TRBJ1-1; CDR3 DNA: TGTGCCAGCAGGGAACAGGGGGACACTGAAGCTTTCTTT; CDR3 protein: CASREQGDTEAFF
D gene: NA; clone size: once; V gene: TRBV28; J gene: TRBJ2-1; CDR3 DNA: TGTGCCAGCAGGCAGACAGGTTGGGGCCCGCAGTTCTTC; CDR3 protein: CASRQTGWGPQFF
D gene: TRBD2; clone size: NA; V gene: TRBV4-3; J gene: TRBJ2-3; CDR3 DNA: TGCGCCAGCAGCCAGGCCCTAGCGGTCCAAGATACGCAGTATTTT; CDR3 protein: CASSQALAVQDTQYF
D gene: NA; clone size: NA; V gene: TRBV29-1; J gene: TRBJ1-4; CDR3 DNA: TGCAGCGTTGGAGAGAGGGACTGGGGAAGGCTGTTTTTT; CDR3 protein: CSVGERDWGRLFF
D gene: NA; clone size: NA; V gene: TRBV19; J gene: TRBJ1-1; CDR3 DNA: TGTGCCAGTAGTATTGGGGCCACTGAAGCTTTCTTT; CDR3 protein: CASSIGATEAFF
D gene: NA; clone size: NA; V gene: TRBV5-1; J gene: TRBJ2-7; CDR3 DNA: TGCGCCAGCAGCTTGAATGACTACGAGCAGTACTTC; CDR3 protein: CASSLNDYEQYF
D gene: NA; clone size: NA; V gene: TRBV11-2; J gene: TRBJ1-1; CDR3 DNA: TGTGCCAGCAGCTTGATGGGAGGTGAAGCTTTCTTT; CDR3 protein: CASSLMGGEAFF
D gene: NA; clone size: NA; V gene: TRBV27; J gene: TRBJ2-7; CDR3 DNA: TGTGCCAGCAGTGGGGGATACGAGCAGTACTTC; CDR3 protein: CASSGGYEQYF
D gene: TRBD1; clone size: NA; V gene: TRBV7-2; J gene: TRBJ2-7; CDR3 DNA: TGTGCCAGCAGCTTAACCCGGGACAGGGCCCATTGGGAGCAGTACTTC; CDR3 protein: CASSLTRDRAHWEQYF
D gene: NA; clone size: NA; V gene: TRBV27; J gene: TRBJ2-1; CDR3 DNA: TGTGCCAGCAGTTTAACCGCCAATGAGCAGTTCTTC; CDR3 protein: CASSLTANEQFF
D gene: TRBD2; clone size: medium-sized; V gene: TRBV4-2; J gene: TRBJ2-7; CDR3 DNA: TGTGCCAGCAGCCAAGAACTAGCGGGGGGGCAAATCTACGAGCAGTACTTC; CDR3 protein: CASSQELAGGQIYEQYF
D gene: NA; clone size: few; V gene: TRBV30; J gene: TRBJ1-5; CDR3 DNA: TGTGCCTGGAGTGGGGGGGCCGGCCAGCCCCAGCATTTT; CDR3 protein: CAWSGGAGQPQHF
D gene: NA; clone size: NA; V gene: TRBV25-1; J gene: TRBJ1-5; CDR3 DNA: TGTGCCAGCAGTGATCTGAGGGCAGTTCCTTATCAGCCCCAGCATTTT; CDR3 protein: CASSDLRAVPYQPQHF
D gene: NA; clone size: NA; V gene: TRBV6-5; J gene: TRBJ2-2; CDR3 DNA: TGTGCCAGCAGTTCTAGCGCCGGGGAGCTGTTTTTT; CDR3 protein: CASSSSAGELFF
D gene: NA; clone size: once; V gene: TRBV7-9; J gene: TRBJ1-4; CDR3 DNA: TGTGCCAGCAGCCCCCCGAATGAAAAACTGTTTTTT; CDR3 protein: CASSPPNEKLFF
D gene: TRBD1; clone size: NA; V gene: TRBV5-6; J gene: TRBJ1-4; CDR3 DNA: TGTGCCAGCAGGATGACAGGGGAGGAAAGTGAAAAACTGTTTTTT; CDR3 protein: CASRMTGEESEKLFF
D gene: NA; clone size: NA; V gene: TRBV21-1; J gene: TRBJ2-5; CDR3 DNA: TGTGCCAGCAGCCCCCCCCCTTGGGGGGAGACCCAGTACTTC; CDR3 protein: CASSPPPWGETQYF
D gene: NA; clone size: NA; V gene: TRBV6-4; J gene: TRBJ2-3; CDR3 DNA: TGTGCCAGCAGTGCAACTAGTGGGGCAGATACGCAGTATTTT; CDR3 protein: CASSATSGADTQYF
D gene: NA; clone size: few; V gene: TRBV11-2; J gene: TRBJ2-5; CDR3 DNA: TGTGCCAGCAGCTTAGGACAGGAGGAGACCCAGTACTTC; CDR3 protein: CASSLGQEETQYF
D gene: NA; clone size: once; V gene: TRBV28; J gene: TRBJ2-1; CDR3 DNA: TGTGCCAGCAGTTTGGTTTTTGGGGGCAAGTTCTTC; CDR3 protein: CASSLVFGGKFF
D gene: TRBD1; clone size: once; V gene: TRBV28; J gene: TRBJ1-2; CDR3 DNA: TGTGCCAGCAGTCCCCCTGGGACAGGCTCAGGGGGCTACACCTTC; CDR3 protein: CASSPPGTGSGGYTF
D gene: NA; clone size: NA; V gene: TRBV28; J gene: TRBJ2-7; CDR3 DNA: TGTGCCAGCACCCAAGAGGGGCCGTGGCCATACGAGCAGTACTTC; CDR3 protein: CASTQEGPWPYEQYF
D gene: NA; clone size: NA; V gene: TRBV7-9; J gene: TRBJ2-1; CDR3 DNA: TGTGCCAGCAGCTTAGCGTCCGGGAATGAGCAGTTCTTC; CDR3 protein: CASSLASGNEQFF
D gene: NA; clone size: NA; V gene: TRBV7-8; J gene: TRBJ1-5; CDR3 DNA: TGTGCCAGCAGCTTAGGGGTCCCGCCCCAGCATTTT; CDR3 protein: CASSLGVPPQHF
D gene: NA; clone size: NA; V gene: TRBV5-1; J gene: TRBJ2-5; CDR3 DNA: TGCGCCAGCAGTTCCCGGGACTCTGAGACCCAGTACTTC; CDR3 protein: CASSSRDSETQYF
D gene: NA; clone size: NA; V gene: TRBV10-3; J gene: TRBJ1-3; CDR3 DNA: TGTGCCATCAGTGAGTCGCGGGGCGGAAACACCATATATTTT; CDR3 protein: CAISESRGGNTIYF
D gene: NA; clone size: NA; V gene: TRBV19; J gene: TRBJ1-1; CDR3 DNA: TGTGCCAGTAGTAAAGACAGGTACCCCACTGAAGCTTTCTTT; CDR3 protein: CASSKDRYPTEAFF
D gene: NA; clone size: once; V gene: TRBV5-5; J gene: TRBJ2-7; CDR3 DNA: TGTGCCAGCAGCTTGGCCCCTGACTACGAGCAGTACTTC; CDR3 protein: CASSLAPDYEQYF
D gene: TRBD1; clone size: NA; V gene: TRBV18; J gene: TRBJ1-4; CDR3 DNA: TGTGCCAGCTCACCACCGGACAGGATGGGGGAAAAACTGTTTTTT; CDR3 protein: CASSPPDRMGEKLFF
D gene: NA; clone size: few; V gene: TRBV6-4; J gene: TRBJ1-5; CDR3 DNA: TGTGCCAGCAGTGGGGGGCCCAGGTGGGTAAGGAGCAATCAGCCCCAGCATTTT; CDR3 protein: CASSGGPRWVRSNQPQHF
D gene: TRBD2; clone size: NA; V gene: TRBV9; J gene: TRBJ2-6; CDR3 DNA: TGTGCCAGCAGCACCCGGGGGGCTGGGGCCAACGTCCTGACTTTC; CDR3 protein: CASSTRGAGANVLTF
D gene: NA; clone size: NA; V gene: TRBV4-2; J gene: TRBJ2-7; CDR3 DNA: TGTGCCAGTGGCCTGGGCGCAGCCTACGAGCAGTACTTC; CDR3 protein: CASGLGAAYEQYF
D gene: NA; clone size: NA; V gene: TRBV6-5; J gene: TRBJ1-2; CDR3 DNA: TGTGCCAGCAGTCCCGACTGGGGTGGCTATGGCTACACCTTC; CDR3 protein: CASSPDWGGYGYTF
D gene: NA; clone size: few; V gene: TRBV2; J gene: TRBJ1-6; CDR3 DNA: TGTGCCAGCAGTTCCCGGGGGGGCTCCTATAATTCACCCCTCCACTTT; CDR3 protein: CASSSRGGSYNSPLHF